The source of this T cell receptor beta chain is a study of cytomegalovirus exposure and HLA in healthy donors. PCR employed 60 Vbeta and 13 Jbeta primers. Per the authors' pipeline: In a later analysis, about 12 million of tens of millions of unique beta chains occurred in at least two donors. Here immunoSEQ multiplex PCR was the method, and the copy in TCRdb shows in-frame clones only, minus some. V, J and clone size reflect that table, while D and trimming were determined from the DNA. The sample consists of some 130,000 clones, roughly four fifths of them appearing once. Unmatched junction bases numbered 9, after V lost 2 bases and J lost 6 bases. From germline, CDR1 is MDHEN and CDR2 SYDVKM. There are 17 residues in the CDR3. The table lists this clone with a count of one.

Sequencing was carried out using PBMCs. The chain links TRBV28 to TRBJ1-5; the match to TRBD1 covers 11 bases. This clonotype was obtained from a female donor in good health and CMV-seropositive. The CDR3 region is CASSLGLGQGGGQPQHF. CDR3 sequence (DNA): TGTGCCAGCAGTTTAGGCCTGGGACAGGGGGGGGGTCAGCCCCAGCATTTT.